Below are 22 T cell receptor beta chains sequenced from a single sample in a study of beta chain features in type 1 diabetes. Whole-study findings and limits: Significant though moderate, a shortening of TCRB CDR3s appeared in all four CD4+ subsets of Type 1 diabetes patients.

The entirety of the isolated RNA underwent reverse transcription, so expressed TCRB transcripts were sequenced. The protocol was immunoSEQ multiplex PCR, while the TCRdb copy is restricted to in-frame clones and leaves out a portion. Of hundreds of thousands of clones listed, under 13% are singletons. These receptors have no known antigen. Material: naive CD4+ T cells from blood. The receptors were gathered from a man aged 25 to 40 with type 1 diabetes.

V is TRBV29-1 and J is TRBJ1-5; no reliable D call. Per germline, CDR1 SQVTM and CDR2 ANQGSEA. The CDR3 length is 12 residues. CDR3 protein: CKTKRRYQPQHF. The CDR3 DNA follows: TGCAAAACGAAGCGGAGGTATCAGCCCCAGCATTTT.

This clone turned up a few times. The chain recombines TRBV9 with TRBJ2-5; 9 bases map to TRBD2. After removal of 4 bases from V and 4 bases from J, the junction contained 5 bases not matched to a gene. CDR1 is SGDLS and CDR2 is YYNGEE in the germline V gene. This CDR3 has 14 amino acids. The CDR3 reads CASSFAGGRETQYF. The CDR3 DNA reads TGTGCCAGCAGCTTTGCGGGGGGGCGAGAGACCCAGTACTTC. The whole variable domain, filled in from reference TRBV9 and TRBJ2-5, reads DSGVTQTPKHLITATGQRVTLRCSPRSGDLSVYWYQQSLDQGLQFLIQYYNGEERAKGNILERFSAQQFPDLHSELNLSSLELGDSALYFCASSFAGGRETQYFGPGTRLLVL.

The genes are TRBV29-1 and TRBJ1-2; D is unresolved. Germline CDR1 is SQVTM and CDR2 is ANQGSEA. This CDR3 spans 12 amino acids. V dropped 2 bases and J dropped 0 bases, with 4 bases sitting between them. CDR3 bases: TGCAGCGTTGAAACAGCTAACTATGGCTACACCTTC. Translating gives CSVETANYGYTF.

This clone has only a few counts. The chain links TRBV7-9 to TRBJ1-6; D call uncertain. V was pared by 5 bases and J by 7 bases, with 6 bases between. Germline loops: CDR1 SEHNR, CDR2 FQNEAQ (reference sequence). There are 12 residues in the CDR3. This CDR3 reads CASSRGNSPLHF. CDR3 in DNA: TGTGCCAGCAGCCGAGGGAATTCACCCCTCCACTTT.

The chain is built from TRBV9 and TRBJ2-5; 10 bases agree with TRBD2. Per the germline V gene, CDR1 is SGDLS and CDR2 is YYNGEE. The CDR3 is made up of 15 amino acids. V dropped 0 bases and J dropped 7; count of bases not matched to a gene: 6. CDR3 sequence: CASSVGLAGGGTQYF. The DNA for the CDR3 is TGTGCCAGCAGCGTAGGACTAGCGGGCGGAGGGACCCAGTACTTC.

CDR3 amino acids: CASSEFKTAGTF. CDR3 nucleotide sequence: TGTGCCAGCAGTGAATTCAAGACAGCGGGCACCTTC. The chain carries TRBV2 and TRBJ1-2; D might be TRBD1 (5 bases). With 2 bases removed from V and 13 bases from J, the gap between germline ends came to 14 bases. Germline assignment: CDR1 SNHLY and CDR2 FYNNEI. The CDR3 extends over 12 amino acids.

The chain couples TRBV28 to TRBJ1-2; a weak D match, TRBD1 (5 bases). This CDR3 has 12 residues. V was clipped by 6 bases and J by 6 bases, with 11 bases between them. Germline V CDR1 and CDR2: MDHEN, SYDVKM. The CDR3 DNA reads TGTGCCAGCAGGAAAGGGGTAGATGGCTACACCTTC. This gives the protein CASRKGVDGYTF.

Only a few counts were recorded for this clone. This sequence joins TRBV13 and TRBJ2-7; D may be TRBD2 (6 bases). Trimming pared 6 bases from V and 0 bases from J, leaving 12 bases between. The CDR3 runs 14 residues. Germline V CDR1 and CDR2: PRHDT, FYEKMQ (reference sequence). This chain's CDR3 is CASRRGPASYEQYF. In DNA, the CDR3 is TGTGCCAGCAGGCGGGGACCTGCCTCCTACGAGCAGTACTTC.

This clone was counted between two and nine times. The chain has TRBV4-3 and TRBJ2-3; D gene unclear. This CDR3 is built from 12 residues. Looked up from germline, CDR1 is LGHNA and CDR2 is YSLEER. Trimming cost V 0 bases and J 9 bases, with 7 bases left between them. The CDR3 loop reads CASSQDGKTQYF. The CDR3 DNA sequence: TGCGCCAGCAGCCAAGATGGCAAAACGCAGTATTTT.

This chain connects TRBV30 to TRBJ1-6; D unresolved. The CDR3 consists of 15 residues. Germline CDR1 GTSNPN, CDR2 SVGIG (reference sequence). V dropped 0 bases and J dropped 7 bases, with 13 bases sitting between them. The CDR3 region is CAWSVSARLNSPLHF. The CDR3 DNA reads TGTGCCTGGAGTGTGTCGGCAAGACTGAATTCACCCCTCCACTTT.

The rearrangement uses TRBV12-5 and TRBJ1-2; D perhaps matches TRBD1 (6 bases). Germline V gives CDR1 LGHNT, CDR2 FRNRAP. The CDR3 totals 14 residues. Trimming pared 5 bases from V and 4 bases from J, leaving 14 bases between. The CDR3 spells CASGPRQDPYGYTF. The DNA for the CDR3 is TGTGCTAGTGGTCCGCGACAGGATCCCTATGGCTACACCTTC. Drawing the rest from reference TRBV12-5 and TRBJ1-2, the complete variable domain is DARVTQTPRHKVTEMGQEVTMRCQPILGHNTVFWYRQTMMQGLELLAYFRNRAPLDDSGMPKDRFSAEMPDATLATLKIQPSEPRDSAVYFCASGPRQDPYGYTFGSGTRLTVV.

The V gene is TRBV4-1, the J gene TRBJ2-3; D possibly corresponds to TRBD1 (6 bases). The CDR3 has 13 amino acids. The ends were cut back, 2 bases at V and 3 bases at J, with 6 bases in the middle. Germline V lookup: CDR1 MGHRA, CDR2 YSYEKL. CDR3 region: CASSQTGTDTQYF. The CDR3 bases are TGCGCCAGCAGCCAAACAGGGACAGATACGCAGTATTTT.

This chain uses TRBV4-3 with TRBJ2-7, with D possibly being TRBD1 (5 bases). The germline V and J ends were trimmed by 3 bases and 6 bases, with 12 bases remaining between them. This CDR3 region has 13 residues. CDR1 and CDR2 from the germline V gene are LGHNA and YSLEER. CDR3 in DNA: TGCGCCAGCAGCCACATCGACAGCCCCGAGCAGTACTTC. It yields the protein CASSHIDSPEQYF.

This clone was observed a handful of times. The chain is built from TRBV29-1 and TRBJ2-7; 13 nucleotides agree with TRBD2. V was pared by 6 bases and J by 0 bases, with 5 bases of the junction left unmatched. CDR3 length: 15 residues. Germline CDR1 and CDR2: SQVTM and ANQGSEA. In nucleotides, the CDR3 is TGCAGCGTATTGGGACTAGCGGGGAACTCCTACGAGCAGTACTTC. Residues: CSVLGLAGNSYEQYF.

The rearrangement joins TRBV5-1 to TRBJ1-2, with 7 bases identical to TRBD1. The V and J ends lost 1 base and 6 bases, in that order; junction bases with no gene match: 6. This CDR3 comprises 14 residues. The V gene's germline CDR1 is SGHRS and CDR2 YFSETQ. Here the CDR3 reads CASSLTGVFDGYTF. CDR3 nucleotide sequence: TGCGCCAGCAGCTTGACAGGGGTGTTTGATGGCTACACCTTC.

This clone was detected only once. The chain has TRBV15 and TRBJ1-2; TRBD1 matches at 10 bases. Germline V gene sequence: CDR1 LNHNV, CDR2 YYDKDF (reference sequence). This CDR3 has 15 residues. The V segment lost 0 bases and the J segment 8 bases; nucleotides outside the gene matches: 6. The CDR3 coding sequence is TGTGCCACCAGCAGAGATGGACAGGGGGGAGGGGGCTACACCTTC. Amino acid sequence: CATSRDGQGGGGYTF. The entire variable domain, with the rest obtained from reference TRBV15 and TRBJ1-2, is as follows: DAMVIQNPRYQVTQFGKPVTLSCSQTLNHNVMYWYQQKSSQAPKLLFHYYDKDFNNEADTPDNFQSRRPNTSFCFLDIRSPGLGDTAMYLCATSRDGQGGGGYTFGSGTRLTVV.

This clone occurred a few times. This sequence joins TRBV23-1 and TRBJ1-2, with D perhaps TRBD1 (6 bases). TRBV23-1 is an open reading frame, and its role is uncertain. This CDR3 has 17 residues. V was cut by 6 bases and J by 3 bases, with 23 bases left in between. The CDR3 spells CASSHTGSYSGDYGYTF. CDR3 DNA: TGCGCCAGCAGCCATACAGGGAGTTACAGTGGGGACTATGGCTACACCTTC.

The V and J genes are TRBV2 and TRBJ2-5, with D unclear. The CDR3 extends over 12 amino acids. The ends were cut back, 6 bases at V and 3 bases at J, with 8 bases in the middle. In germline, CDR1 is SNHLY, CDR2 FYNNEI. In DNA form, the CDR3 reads TGTGCCAGCAGCTATAACGAAGAGACCCAGTACTTC. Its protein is CASSYNEETQYF.

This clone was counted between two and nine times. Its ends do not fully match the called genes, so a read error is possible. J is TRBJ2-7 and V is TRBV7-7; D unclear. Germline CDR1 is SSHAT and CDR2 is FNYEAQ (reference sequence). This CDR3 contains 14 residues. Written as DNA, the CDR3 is TGTGCTAGCAGCTTAGCCCCGAGCTCCTACGAGCAGTACTTC. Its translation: CASSLAPSSYEQYF. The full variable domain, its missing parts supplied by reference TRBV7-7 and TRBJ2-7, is GAGVSQSPRYKVTKRGQDVTLRCDPISSHATLYWYQQALGQGPEFLTYFNYEAQPDKSGLPSDRFSAERPEGSISTLTIQRTEQRDSAMYRCASSLAPSSYEQYFGPGTRLTVT.

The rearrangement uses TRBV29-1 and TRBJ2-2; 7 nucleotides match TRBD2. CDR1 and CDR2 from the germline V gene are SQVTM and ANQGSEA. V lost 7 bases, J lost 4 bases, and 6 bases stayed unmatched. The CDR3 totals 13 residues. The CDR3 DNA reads TGCAGCGCGGGGAGGGAAGCCACCGGGGAGCTGTTTTTT. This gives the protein CSAGREATGELFF.

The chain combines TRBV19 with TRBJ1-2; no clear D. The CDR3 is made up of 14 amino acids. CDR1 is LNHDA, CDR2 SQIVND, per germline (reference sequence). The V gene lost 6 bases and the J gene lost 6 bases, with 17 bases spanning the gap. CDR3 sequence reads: CASRSFGVDDGYTF. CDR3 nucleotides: TGTGCCAGTAGATCCTTCGGAGTGGATGATGGCTACACCTTC.

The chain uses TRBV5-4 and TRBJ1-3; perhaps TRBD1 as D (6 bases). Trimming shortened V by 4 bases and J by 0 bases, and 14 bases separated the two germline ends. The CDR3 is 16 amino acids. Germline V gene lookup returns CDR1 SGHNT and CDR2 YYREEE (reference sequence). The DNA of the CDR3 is TGTGCCAGCAGCACCGGGGACAAAAGCTCTGGAAACACCATATATTTT. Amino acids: CASSTGDKSSGNTIYF.